The rows below give T cell receptor beta chains drawn from one sample of a study of molecular identifiers for immune sequencing clone quantification. TCRdb called the PCR reads again in MiXCR, with one record for every CDR3 protein. The sample gives 7,000 to 8,000 distinct CDR3 sequences, 30% to 35% of which show up once; about 7% is in the top ten. Sequencing input: naive CD8+ T cells from blood, with Jurkat cell RNA spiked in. These receptor sequences come from a human donor in good health. Some libraries in this study had Jurkat cell RNA spiked in. The CDR3 runs from the conserved cysteine through the conserved F or W. A D gene is named only where the DNA matches it firmly. Expanded clones are given a class, and other clones once, few, many or no size at all.

d_gene: .
abundance: .
j_gene: TRBJ2-3
len: 16
v_gene: TRBV4-3
CDR3nt: TGCGCCAGCAGCCAGGCCCCCCCGGGTAACACAGAAACGCAGTATTTT
CDR3aa: CASSQAPPGNTETQYF

d_gene: TRBD2
abundance: .
j_gene: TRBJ2-1
len: 18
v_gene: TRBV9
CDR3nt: TGTGCCAGCAGCGAGACGTTACTAGCGGGAGGTCAGGACAATGAGCAGTTCTTC
CDR3aa: CASSETLLAGGQDNEQFF

d_gene: TRBD2
abundance: medium-sized
j_gene: TRBJ2-7
len: 15
v_gene: TRBV4-1
CDR3nt: TGCGCCAGCAGCCAAGCGGTTACAGCGGGATACGAGCAGTACTTC
CDR3aa: CASSQAVTAGYEQYF

d_gene: .
abundance: once
j_gene: TRBJ2-7
len: 11
v_gene: TRBV20-1
CDR3nt: TGCAGTGCTAAGTGTGCCTACGAGCAGTACTTC
CDR3aa: CSAKCAYEQYF

d_gene: .
abundance: few
j_gene: TRBJ2-3
len: 19
v_gene: TRBV20-1
CDR3nt: TGCAGTGCTATCACCTTCCAAACTAGCAGGATACATTTCACAGATACGCAGTATTTT
CDR3aa: CSAITFQTSRIHFTDTQYF

d_gene: .
abundance: few
j_gene: TRBJ2-4
len: 13
v_gene: TRBV7-2
CDR3nt: TGTGCCAGCAGCAATTTACTAGAAAACATTCAGTACTTC
CDR3aa: CASSNLLENIQYF

d_gene: .
abundance: .
j_gene: TRBJ1-5
len: 15
v_gene: TRBV19
CDR3nt: TGTGCCAGTAGGGCCCTAGCGGGCCGCAATCAGCCCCAGCATTTT
CDR3aa: CASRALAGRNQPQHF

d_gene: .
abundance: few
j_gene: TRBJ1-2
len: 16
v_gene: TRBV28
CDR3nt: TGTGCCAGCAGTTCGCCTCGCCAGGACAGAACCTATGGCTACACCTTC
CDR3aa: CASSSPRQDRTYGYTF

d_gene: TRBD1
abundance: .
j_gene: TRBJ2-4
len: 14
v_gene: TRBV19
CDR3nt: TGTGCCAGTAGTATGGACAGGGGCGCAAACATTCAGTACTTC
CDR3aa: CASSMDRGANIQYF

d_gene: .
abundance: .
j_gene: TRBJ2-4
len: 19
v_gene: TRBV7-8
CDR3nt: TGTGCCAGCAGCTTGAGGCCCCATGGTATAGGGATGTCCAAAAACATTCAGTACTTC
CDR3aa: CASSLRPHGIGMSKNIQYF

d_gene: .
abundance: medium-sized
j_gene: TRBJ2-7
len: 11
v_gene: TRBV7-9
CDR3nt: TGTGCCAGCAGCTTAGGTTTGGGGCAGTACTTC
CDR3aa: CASSLGLGQYF

d_gene: .
abundance: .
j_gene: TRBJ1-1
len: 14
v_gene: TRBV5-1
CDR3nt: TGCGCCAGCAGCTTGGAACACTCGTACACTGAAGCTTTCTTT
CDR3aa: CASSLEHSYTEAFF

d_gene: TRBD2
abundance: .
j_gene: TRBJ2-3
len: 15
v_gene: TRBV12-3/TRBV12-4
CDR3nt: TGTGCCAGCCGGGAACTAGCGGGATCCGCAGATACGCAGTATTTT
CDR3aa: CASRELAGSADTQYF

d_gene: .
abundance: few
j_gene: TRBJ1-1
len: 12
v_gene: TRBV25-1
CDR3nt: TGTGCCAGCAGTGAACTGGACAGAGAAGCTTTCTTT
CDR3aa: CASSELDREAFF

d_gene: TRBD1
abundance: .
j_gene: TRBJ2-6
len: 17
v_gene: TRBV2
CDR3nt: TGTGCCAGCCACCCCGGGACAGGAAATTCTGGGGCCAACGTCCTGACTTTC
CDR3aa: CASHPGTGNSGANVLTF

d_gene: .
abundance: .
j_gene: TRBJ2-2
len: 17
v_gene: TRBV11-2
CDR3nt: TGTGCCAGCAGCTTAACGCTAGCACAGAGTGGCACCGGGGAGCTGTTTTTT
CDR3aa: CASSLTLAQSGTGELFF

d_gene: .
abundance: medium-sized
j_gene: TRBJ2-5
len: 16
v_gene: TRBV7-2
CDR3nt: TGTGCCAGCAGAAGGGACTCCCCGGACGGGCGCGAGACCCAGTACTTC
CDR3aa: CASRRDSPDGRETQYF

d_gene: .
abundance: .
j_gene: TRBJ1-5
len: 15
v_gene: TRBV20-1
CDR3nt: TGCAGTGCTAGAGACCGGGACCATAGCAATCAGCCCCAGCCTTTT
CDR3aa: CSARDRDHSNQPQPF

d_gene: TRBD2
abundance: .
j_gene: TRBJ2-7
len: 15
v_gene: TRBV4-3
CDR3nt: TGCGCCAGCAGCCAAGTAGCGGGAGGAGCCTACGAGCAGTACTTC
CDR3aa: CASSQVAGGAYEQYF

d_gene: .
abundance: .
j_gene: TRBJ2-3
len: 14
v_gene: TRBV27
CDR3nt: TGTGCCAGCAGTACGGACAAGGATCCAGATACGCAGTATTTT
CDR3aa: CASSTDKDPDTQYF

d_gene: .
abundance: .
j_gene: TRBJ2-3
len: 14
v_gene: TRBV21-1
CDR3nt: TGTGCCAGCAGCACCAAGCCCAGCACAGATACGCAGTATTTT
CDR3aa: CASSTKPSTDTQYF

d_gene: .
abundance: few
j_gene: TRBJ2-7
len: 12
v_gene: TRBV11-2
CDR3nt: TGTGCCAGCAGCTTGGTCCCGCGCGAGCAGTACTTC
CDR3aa: CASSLVPREQYF

d_gene: .
abundance: medium-sized
j_gene: TRBJ2-7
len: 14
v_gene: TRBV5-1
CDR3nt: TGCGCCAGCAGCTTGGAAGTCATCCCCGACGAGCAGTACTTC
CDR3aa: CASSLEVIPDEQYF

d_gene: .
abundance: .
j_gene: TRBJ2-3
len: 14
v_gene: TRBV19
CDR3nt: TGTGCCAGTAGTATGAGCGGACCCACAGATACGCAGTATTTT
CDR3aa: CASSMSGPTDTQYF

d_gene: .
abundance: few
j_gene: TRBJ1-5
len: 17
v_gene: TRBV12-3/TRBV12-4
CDR3nt: TGTGCCAGCAGTCCCCCGGGGGTCGGACACGGGAATCAGCCCCAGCATTTT
CDR3aa: CASSPPGVGHGNQPQHF

d_gene: .
abundance: .
j_gene: TRBJ2-2
len: 14
v_gene: TRBV5-3
CDR3nt: TGTGCCAGGACCGGCGAAGACCCGCTCCCGGAGCTGTTTTTT
CDR3aa: CARTGEDPLPELFF

d_gene: TRBD2
abundance: medium-sized
j_gene: TRBJ2-3
len: 12
v_gene: TRBV2
CDR3nt: TGTGCCAGCAGTGTATCTAGTAGGGAGGGTGGTTTT
CDR3aa: CASSVSSREGGF

d_gene: .
abundance: .
j_gene: TRBJ2-7
len: 15
v_gene: TRBV28
CDR3nt: TGTGCCAGCAGACCGAGGGGGATTTCCTCCTACGAGCAGTACTTC
CDR3aa: CASRPRGISSYEQYF

d_gene: .
abundance: .
j_gene: TRBJ2-1
len: 11
v_gene: TRBV12-3/TRBV12-4
CDR3nt: TGTGCCAGCAGTTTATTGCATGAGCAGTTCTTC
CDR3aa: CASSLLHEQFF

d_gene: .
abundance: .
j_gene: TRBJ2-3
len: 18
v_gene: TRBV11-2
CDR3nt: TGTGCCAGCAGCTTGGGAGTGGGGTCTCGCGGTGCGGGGTATACGCAGTATTTT
CDR3aa: CASSLGVGSRGAGYTQYF

d_gene: TRBD2
abundance: .
j_gene: TRBJ2-3
len: 19
v_gene: TRBV7-2
CDR3nt: TGTACCAGCAGCTTGGGGTGGACTTGGCGGGAGCCAAGGACAGATACGCAGTATTTT
CDR3aa: CTSSLGWTWREPRTDTQYF

d_gene: .
abundance: .
j_gene: TRBJ1-1
len: 13
v_gene: TRBV20-1
CDR3nt: TGCAGTGCTAGAGATAAGATGGCGCCTGAAGCTTTCTTT
CDR3aa: CSARDKMAPEAFF

d_gene: .
abundance: once
j_gene: TRBJ2-2
len: 15
v_gene: TRBV11-2
CDR3nt: TGTGCCGGCGAGCTTTATTCAGGGAACACCGGGGAGCTGTTTTTT
CDR3aa: CAGELYSGNTGELFF

d_gene: .
abundance: once
j_gene: TRBJ2-2
len: 14
v_gene: TRBV11-2
CDR3nt: TGTGCCAGCAGCTTAGGACAGAACACCGGGGAGCAGTTTTTT
CDR3aa: CASSLGQNTGEQFF

d_gene: .
abundance: .
j_gene: TRBJ2-5
len: 15
v_gene: TRBV20-1
CDR3nt: TGCAGTGCTAGAGCGAGGGGCCCGGGGCAGGAGACCCAGTACTTC
CDR3aa: CSARARGPGQETQYF

d_gene: .
abundance: medium-sized
j_gene: TRBJ2-3
len: 15
v_gene: TRBV7-9
CDR3nt: TGTGCCAGCAGCTCGGGACCGGGGAGCACAGATACGCAGTATTTT
CDR3aa: CASSSGPGSTDTQYF

d_gene: .
abundance: .
j_gene: TRBJ2-5
len: 15
v_gene: TRBV9
CDR3nt: TGTGCCAGCAGCCCCCGGGGGCGGAGTCAAGAGACCCAGTACTTC
CDR3aa: CASSPRGRSQETQYF